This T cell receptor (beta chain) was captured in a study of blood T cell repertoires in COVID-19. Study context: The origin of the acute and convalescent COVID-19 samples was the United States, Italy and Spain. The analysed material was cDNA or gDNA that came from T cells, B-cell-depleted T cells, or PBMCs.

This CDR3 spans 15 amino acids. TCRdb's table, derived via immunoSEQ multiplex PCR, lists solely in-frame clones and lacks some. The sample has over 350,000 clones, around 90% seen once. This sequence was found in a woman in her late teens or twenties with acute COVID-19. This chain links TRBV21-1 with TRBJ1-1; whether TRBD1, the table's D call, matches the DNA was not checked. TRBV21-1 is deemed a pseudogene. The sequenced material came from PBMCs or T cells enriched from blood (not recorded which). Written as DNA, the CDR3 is TGTGCCAGCAGCACGTTGACAGACCTGAACACTGAAGCTTTCTTT. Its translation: CASSTLTDLNTEAFF.